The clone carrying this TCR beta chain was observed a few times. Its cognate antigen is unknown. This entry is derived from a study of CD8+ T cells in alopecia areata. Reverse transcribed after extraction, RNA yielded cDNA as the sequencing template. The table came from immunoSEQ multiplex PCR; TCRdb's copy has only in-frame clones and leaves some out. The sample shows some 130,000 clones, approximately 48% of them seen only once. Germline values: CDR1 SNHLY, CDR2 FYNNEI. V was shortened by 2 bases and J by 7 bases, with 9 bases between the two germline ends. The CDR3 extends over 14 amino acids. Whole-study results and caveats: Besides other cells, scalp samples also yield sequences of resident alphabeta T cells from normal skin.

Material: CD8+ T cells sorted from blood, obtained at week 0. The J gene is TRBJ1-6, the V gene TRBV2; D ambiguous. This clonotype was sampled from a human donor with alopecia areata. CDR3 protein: CASSEMGGNSPLHF. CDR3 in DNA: TGTGCCAGCAGTGAAATGGGCGGGAATTCACCCCTCCACTTT.